Sequencing of this TCR beta chain was carried out in a study of blood T cell repertoires in COVID-19. Study context: COVID-19 samples from acute and convalescent phases originated in the United States, Italy and Spain. T cells, B-cell-depleted T cells, or PBMCs supplied cDNA or gDNA.

Authors' processing steps: Nucleated cell counts were estimated from reference gene primer amplification. Profiling relied on immunoSEQ multiplex PCR, and the TCRdb table lists in-frame clones only, not all of them. V, J and clone size are those of that table, while D and trimming were read from the DNA. The sample yields 140,000 to 150,000 clones, around 82% seen once. Germline V gene lookup returns CDR1 SGHNT and CDR2 YENEEA. The germline V and J ends were trimmed by 5 bases and 8 bases, with 15 bases remaining between them. This CDR3 is 13 amino acids long. The table lists this clone with a count of one.

The sample consisted of peripheral blood. The receptor's source is a man aged 55 to 69 with active or convalescent COVID-19. V usage is TRBV11-3 and J usage is TRBJ1-1; D remains ambiguous. As DNA, the CDR3 is TGTGCCAGCAGCAAAAACACGGTCGGGGAAGCTTTCTTT. As protein: CASSKNTVGEAFF.